The rows below give T cell receptor beta chains drawn from one sample of a study of vaccination and CD4 T cells after COVID-19. Their target antigens are unknown. TCRdb fed the PCR reads into MiXCR, producing one record per CDR3 protein. The table lists about 20,000 distinct CDR3 sequences, roughly three fifths of them singletons. Sequencing input: CD4+ T cells from blood, cultured in vitro. The origin of the receptors is a human donor who had recovered from COVID-19. CDR3s include the opening cysteine and the closing phenylalanine or tryptophan. Fields, in order: V gene, clone size, D gene, J gene, CDR3 DNA, CDR3 protein. D genes are given only for firm matches. Part of the rows lack a size; the others show once, few, many or a class for expanded clones.

TRBV2,once,.,TRBJ1-5,TGTGCCAGCCGGGGGGATAGCAATCAGCCCCAGCATTTT,CASRGDSNQPQHF
TRBV2,few,.,TRBJ2-3,TGTGCCAGCAGTGCGACAGGATCACCAGATACGCAGTATTTT,CASSATGSPDTQYF
TRBV7-9,.,TRBD1,TRBJ2-7,TGTGCCAGCAGTTCCTCCGGGGGACAGGGGACCTACGAGCAGTACTTC,CASSSSGGQGTYEQYF
TRBV7-9,few,.,TRBJ1-2,TGTGCCAGCAGCTTAGTGGGCAGGGCGGGCTATGGCTACACCTTC,CASSLVGRAGYGYTF
TRBV4-2,once,TRBD2,TRBJ2-2,TGTACCAGCAGCCGTATAGCGGGAGGTGTCGGGGAGCTGTTTTTT,CTSSRIAGGVGELFF
TRBV28,.,.,TRBJ1-2,TGTGCCAGCACCCCCCATCGGGTGGTCCATGGCTACACCTTC,CASTPHRVVHGYTF
TRBV19,.,.,TRBJ1-2,TGTGCCAGTAGTATAGGACCCTATGGCTACACCTTC,CASSIGPYGYTF
TRBV9,.,.,TRBJ1-1,TGTGCCAGCAGCCGCGATCCCCATCGGAACACTGAAGCTTTCTTT,CASSRDPHRNTEAFF
TRBV4-2,.,TRBD1,TRBJ2-5,TGTGCCAGCAGCTGGACAGGACAGGGAATGAAAGAGACCCAGTACTTC,CASSWTGQGMKETQYF
TRBV29-1,.,TRBD1,TRBJ2-5,TGCAGCGTTTCCGCAGGGGGAAAGACCCAGTACTTC,CSVSAGGKTQYF
TRBV6-1,.,.,TRBJ1-5,TGTGCCAGCAGTGACAGGGGAGCAAATCAGCCCCAGCATTTT,CASSDRGANQPQHF
TRBV27,medium-sized,.,TRBJ2-2,TGTGCCAGCAGTCCACGGCGGGTGGAGGGCGGGGAGCTGTTTTTT,CASSPRRVEGGELFF
TRBV28,.,.,TRBJ2-7,TGTGCCAGCACTGGAGCTCACTCCTACGAGCAGTACTTC,CASTGAHSYEQYF
TRBV6-1,few,TRBD1,TRBJ1-2,TGTGCCAGCAAAGTGGGACAGGGCCATGGCTACACCTTC,CASKVGQGHGYTF
TRBV12-3/TRBV12-4,few,.,TRBJ2-2,TGTGCCAGCACCCTGGGGGGAACGAACACCGGGGAGCTGTTTTTT,CASTLGGTNTGELFF
TRBV6-4,once,.,TRBJ2-1,TGTGCCAGCAGGCGGGACTCCTACAATGAGCAGTTCTTC,CASRRDSYNEQFF
TRBV12-3/TRBV12-4,.,.,TRBJ2-2,TGTGCCAGCAGCGCGACGAGACCGGCGGACACCGGGGAGCTGTTTTTT,CASSATRPADTGELFF
TRBV7-9,.,.,TRBJ1-4,TGTGCCAGCAGCTTAGGCTACAGGGAGTTAAATGAAAAACTGTTTTTT,CASSLGYRELNEKLFF
TRBV20-1,.,TRBD2,TRBJ2-7,TGCAGTGCTAGAGGCCTAGCGGGCGCCTACGAGCAGTACTTC,CSARGLAGAYEQYF
TRBV28,.,.,TRBJ1-2,TGTGCCAGCAGTTCCCCAGCGAGGGGGGGCTTAAATGGCTACACCTTC,CASSSPARGGLNGYTF
TRBV6-1,.,.,TRBJ1-2,TGTGCCAGCAGATTTCGGAACTATGGCTACACCTTC,CASRFRNYGYTF
TRBV10-2,.,.,TRBJ2-5,TGCGCCAGCATCCAGCCAGGGGGGTCGGAGACCCAGTACTTC,CASIQPGGSETQYF
TRBV6-1,few,TRBD1,TRBJ1-1,TGTGCCAGCAGACCCCCGGACAGGGGAGGGACTGAAGCTTTCTTT,CASRPPDRGGTEAFF
TRBV5-6,.,.,TRBJ1-4,TGTGCCAGCAGCTACCGGGGACAACGGCAGTTTTTT,CASSYRGQRQFF
TRBV20-1,few,.,TRBJ1-5,TGCAGTGCTAGAGTAGCGGCGGGAACAGTAAAACAGCCCCAGCATTTT,CSARVAAGTVKQPQHF
TRBV2,once,.,TRBJ2-3,TGTGCCAGCAGCACCTCCTGGGCCGAAGATACGCAGTATTTT,CASSTSWAEDTQYF
TRBV24-1,.,.,TRBJ2-1,TGTGCCACCAGGGGGCGGGGTACGGGGAATGAGCAGTTCTTC,CATRGRGTGNEQFF